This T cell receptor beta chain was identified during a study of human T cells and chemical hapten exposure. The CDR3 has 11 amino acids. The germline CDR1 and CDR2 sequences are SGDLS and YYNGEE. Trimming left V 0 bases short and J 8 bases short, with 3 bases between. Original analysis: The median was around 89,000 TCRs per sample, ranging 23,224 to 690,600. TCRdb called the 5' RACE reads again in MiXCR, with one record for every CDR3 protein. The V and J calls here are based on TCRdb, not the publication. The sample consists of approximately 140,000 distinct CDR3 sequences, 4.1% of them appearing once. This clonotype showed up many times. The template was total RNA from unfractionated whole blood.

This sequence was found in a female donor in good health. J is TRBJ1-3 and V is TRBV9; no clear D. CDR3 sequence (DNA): TGTGCCAGCAGCGTAGCAGACACCATATATTTT. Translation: CASSVADTIYF.